The T cell receptor beta chain under discussion was sequenced for a study of blood T cell repertoires in COVID-19. Study summary: COVID-19 samples from acute and convalescent phases originated in the United States, Italy and Spain. PBMCs, B-cell-depleted T cells, or T cells provided the cDNA or gDNA that made up the material.

Source study methods: Estimation of nucleated cell counts was performed using reference gene primer amplification. The protocol was immunoSEQ multiplex PCR, while the TCRdb copy is restricted to in-frame clones and leaves out a portion. V and J calls and clone size come straight from that table; D and trimming were deduced from the DNA. The sample has some 150,000 clones, under 90% seen once; the top ten hold roughly 0.52%. Germline-derived CDR1 and CDR2 are SGHTA and FQGNSA. The CDR3 extends over 13 amino acids. V lost 7 bases and J lost 5, with 14 bases in between. This chain connects TRBV7-2 to TRBJ1-2; D possibly corresponds to TRBD1 (5 bases). The receptor comes from a man between 60 and 75 years old with acute or convalescent COVID-19. Sequenced material: peripheral blood. The CDR3 protein is CASTPRGVYGYTF. The CDR3 coding sequence is TGTGCCAGCACCCCCCGGGGGGTTTATGGCTACACCTTC.